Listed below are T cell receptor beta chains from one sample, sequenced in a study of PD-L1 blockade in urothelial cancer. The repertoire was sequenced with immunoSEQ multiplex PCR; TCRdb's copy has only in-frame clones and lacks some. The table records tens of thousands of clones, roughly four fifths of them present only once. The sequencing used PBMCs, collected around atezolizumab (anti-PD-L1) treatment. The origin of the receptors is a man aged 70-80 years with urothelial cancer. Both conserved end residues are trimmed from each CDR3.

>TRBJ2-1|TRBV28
ASLTSGHSYNEQF
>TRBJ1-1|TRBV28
ASSLQNTEAF
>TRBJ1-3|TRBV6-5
ASSQDRSSGNTIY
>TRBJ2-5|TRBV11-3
ASSLDRDQETQY
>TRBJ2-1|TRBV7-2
ASSFRLAGGPGYNEQF
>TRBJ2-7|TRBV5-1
ASSLDGAYEQY
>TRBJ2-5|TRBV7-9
ASSSEAGDETQY
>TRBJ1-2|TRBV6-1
ASSEAYGDRANYGYT
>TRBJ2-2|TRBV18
ASSRQGPTGELF
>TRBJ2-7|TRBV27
ASSRQRSSYEQY